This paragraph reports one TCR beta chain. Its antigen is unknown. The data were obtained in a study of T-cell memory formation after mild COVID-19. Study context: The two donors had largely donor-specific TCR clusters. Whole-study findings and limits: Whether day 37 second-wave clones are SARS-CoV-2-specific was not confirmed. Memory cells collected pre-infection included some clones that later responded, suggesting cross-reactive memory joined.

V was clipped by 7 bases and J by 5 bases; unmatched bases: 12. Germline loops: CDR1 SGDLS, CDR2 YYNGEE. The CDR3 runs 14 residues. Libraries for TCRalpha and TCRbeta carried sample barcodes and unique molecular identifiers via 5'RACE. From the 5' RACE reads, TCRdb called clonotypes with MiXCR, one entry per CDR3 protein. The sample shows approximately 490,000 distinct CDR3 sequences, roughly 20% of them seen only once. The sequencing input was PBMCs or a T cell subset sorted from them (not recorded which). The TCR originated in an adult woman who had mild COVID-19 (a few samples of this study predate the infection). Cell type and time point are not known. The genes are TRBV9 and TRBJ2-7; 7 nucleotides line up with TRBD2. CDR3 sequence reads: CASEPIRGGDEQYF. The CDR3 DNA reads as TGTGCCAGCGAGCCCATAAGGGGAGGGGACGAGCAGTACTTC.